These T cell receptor beta chains were read from a single sample in a study of beta chain features in type 1 diabetes. Method: immunoSEQ multiplex PCR; TCRdb's copy keeps in-frame clones and lacks some. This sample has fewer than 400,000 clones, with approximately 8.2% found just once. The specimen sequenced was central memory CD4+ T cells from blood. The receptors stem from a woman aged 18 to 35 in good health. The CDR3 runs from the conserved cysteine through the conserved F or W. The order of the fields is CDR3 protein, CDR3 DNA, J gene, D gene, clone size, V gene. D genes are given only for firm matches. Clone sizes are given selectively: once, few, many, or a class where the clone is expanded.

CASSSGRPDTQYF	TGTGCCAGCAGTAGCGGGAGGCCAGATACGCAGTATTTT	TRBJ2-3	TRBD2	.	TRBV2
CASSYQGTQQPQHF	TGTGCCAGCAGTTACCAAGGGACCCAACAGCCCCAGCATTTT	TRBJ1-5	.	.	TRBV6-5
CASSDRSTNEKLFF	TGTGCCAGCAGTGACCGTTCAACTAATGAAAAACTGTTTTTT	TRBJ1-4	.	few	TRBV25-1
CASSAGRRSDQPQHF	TGTGCCAGTAGTGCCGGACGGAGGAGCGATCAGCCCCAGCATTTT	TRBJ1-5	.	few	TRBV19
CASSLRDSYGYTF	TGTGCCAGCAGCCTCCGGGACAGCTATGGCTACACCTTC	TRBJ1-2	TRBD1	few	TRBV7-9
CASSLGQPPETQYF	TGTGCCAGCAGCCTCGGACAGCCGCCCGAGACCCAGTACTTC	TRBJ2-5	.	.	TRBV7-3
CASSTSTGAETQYF	TGTGCCAGCAGCACCTCGACAGGGGCAGAGACCCAGTACTTC	TRBJ2-5	TRBD1	many	TRBV5-4
CASSVQGLETQYF	TGTGCCAGCAGCGTACAGGGCTTAGAGACCCAGTACTTC	TRBJ2-5	.	few	TRBV7-2
CASSLVSMPLLATNEKLFF	TGTGCCAGCAGCTTAGTCTCGATGCCACTCCTAGCAACTAATGAAAAACTGTTTTTT	TRBJ1-4	.	few	TRBV7-9
CASSYVVLETQYF	TGTGCCAGCAGTTACGTTGTCCTAGAGACCCAGTACTTC	TRBJ2-5	.	.	TRBV6-6
CASSPQDRGYEQYF	TGTGCCAGCTCACCACAAGACAGGGGGTACGAGCAGTACTTC	TRBJ2-7	TRBD1	many	TRBV18
CASSQEPRGEYPNEQFF	TGTGCCAGCAGCCAAGAACCCCGGGGCGAGTATCCCAATGAGCAGTTCTTC	TRBJ2-1	.	.	TRBV4-2
CASSQDSGSNQPQHF	TGTGCCAGCAGCCAAGACTCTGGCAGCAATCAGCCCCAGCATTTT	TRBJ1-5	.	.	TRBV5-4
CASSLSGRSYEQYF	TGTGCCAGCAGTTTGAGCGGGAGAAGCTACGAGCAGTACTTC	TRBJ2-7	TRBD2	few	TRBV28
CASTGSPHTDTQYF	TGTGCCAGCACAGGGTCCCCACACACAGATACGCAGTATTTT	TRBJ2-3	.	many	TRBV28
CASSHRSGSGNEQFF	TGTGCCAGTAGTCATCGGAGCGGGAGCGGCAATGAGCAGTTCTTC	TRBJ2-1	TRBD2	few	TRBV19
CASSIGAYSNQPQHF	TGTGCCAGTAGTATAGGGGCTTATAGCAATCAGCCCCAGCATTTT	TRBJ1-5	.	.	TRBV19
CATSRGAGGQDF	TGTGCCACCAGCAGAGGGGCAGGGGGACAGGACTTC	TRBJ2-7	TRBD1	.	TRBV15
CASSTGQGTDTQYF	TGTGCCAGCAGTACCGGACAGGGGACAGATACGCAGTATTTT	TRBJ2-3	TRBD1	few	TRBV28
CASSLLDRGRPGYTF	TGTGCCAGCAGTTTATTGGACAGGGGGCGGCCTGGCTACACCTTC	TRBJ1-2	TRBD1	.	TRBV28
CASSQDGLWGGYTF	TGCGCCAGCAGCCAAGATGGGTTATGGGGGGGCTACACCTTC	TRBJ1-2	.	few	TRBV4-3
CASRQGMGTDTQYF	TGTGCCTCTAGACAGGGGATGGGCACAGATACGCAGTATTTT	TRBJ2-3	TRBD1	.	TRBV6-5
CASSLVTSGSALVLF	TGTGCCAGCTCTTTGGTGACTAGCGGGAGTGCATTAGTACTCTTC	TRBJ2-1	TRBD2	few	TRBV28
CASSQDIAGGYVETQYF	TGCGCCAGCAGCCAAGACATTGCGGGAGGGTATGTGGAGACCCAGTACTTC	TRBJ2-5	TRBD2	few	TRBV4-3
CASSSSEKLFF	TGTGCCAGCAGCTCCTCGGAAAAACTGTTTTTT	TRBJ1-4	.	few	TRBV7-2
CATSGGPGQAQYF	TGTGCCACCAGCGGGGGTCCGGGTCAGGCGCAGTATTTT	TRBJ2-3	.	many	TRBV15
CATLRDRGHSGANVLTF	TGTGCCACCCTCCGGGACAGGGGCCACTCTGGGGCCAACGTCCTGACTTTC	TRBJ2-6	TRBD1	many	TRBV10-3
CASSQFGTDLSYEQYF	TGCGCCAGCAGTCAATTTGGCACCGACCTCTCCTACGAGCAGTACTTC	TRBJ2-7	.	few	TRBV23-1
CSAARVRDTEAFF	TGCAGCGCCGCACGCGTTCGGGACACTGAAGCTTTCTTT	TRBJ1-1	.	.	TRBV29-1
CASSASQGKEEKLFF	TGTGCCAGCAGCGCAAGCCAGGGGAAAGAAGAAAAACTGTTTTTT	TRBJ1-4	.	few	TRBV11-2
CASSVAPTGSYNEQFF	TGTGCCAGCAGCGTAGCCCCGACAGGGTCCTACAATGAGCAGTTCTTC	TRBJ2-1	TRBD1	many	TRBV9
CASSPGGDSYQPQHF	TGCGCCAGCAGCCCTGGGGGGGACAGCTATCAGCCCCAGCATTTT	TRBJ1-5	TRBD1	few	TRBV5-1
CASSVALREGHEQFF	TGTGCCAGCAGCGTAGCTTTGCGGGAGGGGCATGAGCAGTTCTTC	TRBJ2-1	TRBD2	few	TRBV9
CASSRRTRGETQYF	TGTGCCAGCAGCCGACGGACGAGGGGAGAGACCCAGTACTTC	TRBJ2-5	.	few	TRBV11-3
CASSQTSGRASGANVLTF	TGCGCCAGCAGCCAAACTAGCGGGAGGGCCTCTGGGGCCAACGTCCTGACTTTC	TRBJ2-6	TRBD2	.	TRBV5-1
CASSVEGSSTQYF	TGTGCCAGCAGCGTAGAAGGCTCCAGTACTCAGTACTTC	TRBJ2-7	.	few	TRBV9
CASSEGVGSSYNEQFF	TGTGCCAGCAGTGAAGGTGTCGGGAGCTCCTACAATGAGCAGTTCTTC	TRBJ2-1	.	few	TRBV2
CASSPDGTSGMSGEQYF	TGCGCCAGCAGCCCGGATGGGACTAGCGGCATGTCGGGCGAGCAGTACTTC	TRBJ2-7	TRBD2	few	TRBV5-1
CASSRRVRDNEQFF	TGTGCCAGCAGCCGCCGTGTCCGGGACAATGAGCAGTTCTTC	TRBJ2-1	.	.	TRBV5-6
CASSLAGGQQTQYF	TGTGCCAGCAGCTTAGCCGGCGGTCAACAGACCCAGTACTTC	TRBJ2-5	.	many	TRBV7-2